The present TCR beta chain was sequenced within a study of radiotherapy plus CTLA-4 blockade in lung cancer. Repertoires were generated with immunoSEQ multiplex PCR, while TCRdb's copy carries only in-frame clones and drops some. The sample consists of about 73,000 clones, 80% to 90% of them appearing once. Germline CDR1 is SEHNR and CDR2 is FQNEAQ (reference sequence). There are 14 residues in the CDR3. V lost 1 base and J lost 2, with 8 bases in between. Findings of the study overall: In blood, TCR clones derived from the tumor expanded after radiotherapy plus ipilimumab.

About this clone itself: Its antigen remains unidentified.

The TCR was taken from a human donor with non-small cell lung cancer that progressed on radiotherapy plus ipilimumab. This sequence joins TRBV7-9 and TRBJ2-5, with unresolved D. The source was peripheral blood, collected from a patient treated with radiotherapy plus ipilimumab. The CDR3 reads CASSLEPGQETQYF. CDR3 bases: TGTGCCAGCAGCTTAGAACCTGGGCAAGAGACCCAGTACTTC.